This T cell receptor beta chain was observed in a study of CD8 T cells in Susac syndrome. Remarks on this clonotype: Its antigen remains unknown.

About 0.45 to 1 ug RNA was reverse transcribed with random hexamers. Across 54 Vbeta and 13 Jbeta, immunoSEQ multiplex PCR amplified TCR beta CDR3. TCRdb passed the immunoSEQ multiplex PCR reads through MiXCR, listing each CDR3 protein once. The sample has roughly 190,000 distinct CDR3 sequences; about 94% are singletons. Whole-study findings and limits: The study's TCR sequencing and HLA analysis drew on a certain number of individuals. That number was acknowledged as relatively small.

The CDR3 covers 11 residues. The germline CDR1 and CDR2 sequences are MNHNS and SASEGT. With 8 bases removed from V and 5 bases from J, the gap between germline ends came to 10 bases. Sequencing of TCR beta was undertaken in CD8+ and CD4+ T cells derived from blood. Controls matched for sex and age were healthy donors. Material: CD4+ T cells from PBMCs. The receptor's source is a human donor in good health. The genes are TRBV6-1 and TRBJ2-7; D is possibly TRBD2 (5 bases). In nucleotides, the CDR3 is TGTGCCAGCCTCGAGGGTAACGAGCAGTACTTC. This codes for CASLEGNEQYF.